The TCR beta chain described here comes from a study of CD8 T cells in ankylosing spondylitis. The TCR beta libraries were generated through quantitative 5'-RACE incorporating molecular barcodes. MiXCR, applied by TCRdb to the 5' RACE reads, yields one record per CDR3 protein. The sample contains about 340,000 distinct CDR3 sequences, roughly 8% of which appear only once. The CDR3 spans 18 residues. V lost 7 bases, J lost 5 bases, and 18 bases stayed unmatched. Study-level findings and limits: Roughly 8 highly homologous variants made up a TCR beta motif that seemed to typify ankylosing spondylitis blood.

This clonotype was seen only a few times. The target antigen is unknown. The V and J genes are TRBV12-3 or TRBV12-4 and TRBJ1-5; TRBD1 matches 9 bases. Material: blood, either unsorted or a sorted T cell fraction (not recorded which). The sequence was obtained from a male donor with ankylosing spondylitis. The CDR3 reads CASTRLWDRALPHQPQHF. In DNA form, the CDR3 reads TGTGCCAGCACTCGCTTATGGGACAGGGCACTTCCTCATCAGCCCCAGCATTTT.